The 12 T cell receptor beta chains in this list originate from one sample, sequenced in a study of shared clonotypes between healthy human individuals. Here immunoSEQ multiplex PCR was the method, and the copy in TCRdb shows in-frame clones only, minus some. The table lists about 330,000 clones, over 65% of them singletons. Sequencing used memory CD4+ T cells sorted from blood. The subset was: CD45RA-negative fraction. These receptors were collected from a man in his thirties or forties in good health.

The genes are TRBV25-1 and TRBJ2-1, with D uncertain. CDR1 MGHDK and CDR2 SYGVNS come from the germline V gene. The CDR3 runs 11 residues. V was pared by 5 bases and J by 6 bases, with 5 bases between. This CDR3 is CASSTGNEQFF. DNA of the CDR3: TGTGCCAGCAGTACGGGCAATGAGCAGTTCTTC.

CDR3 nucleotides: TGTGCCAGCAGCCCGGGGACAGGGCCCCGGAGCTCCTACAATGAGCAGTTCTTC. It is translated as CASSPGTGPRSSYNEQFF. V gene TRBV5-5 combines with J gene TRBJ2-1, with 9 bases aligning to TRBD1. Losses at the gene ends were 4 bases for V and 0 bases for J; bases not matched to a gene: 11. Germline V gene sequence: CDR1 SGHKS, CDR2 YYEKEE (reference sequence). There are 18 residues in the CDR3.

The rearrangement uses TRBV6-1 and TRBJ1-5; 8 nucleotides line up with TRBD1. V was pared by 4 bases and J by 5 bases, with 7 bases of the junction left unmatched. Germline V gene sequence: CDR1 MNHNS, CDR2 SASEGT. The CDR3 contains 15 residues. In DNA, the CDR3 is TGTGCCAGCAGTGGAGGACAGGGCCGAGATCAGCCCCAGCATTTT. It codes for CASSGGQGRDQPQHF.

This rearrangement joins TRBV4-1 to TRBJ2-5, with D possibly being TRBD2 (5 bases). Germline CDR1 reads MGHRA; CDR2 reads YSYEKL. The CDR3 contains 16 residues. Trimming shortened V by 0 bases and J by 5 bases, and 16 bases separated the two germline ends. In DNA form, the CDR3 reads TGCGCCAGCAGCCAAGATAATAGCGCCCGGTTCGAGACCCAGTACTTC. Its translation is CASSQDNSARFETQYF.

The chain combines TRBV19 with TRBJ1-3; no definite D call. Deletions cut 6 bases from V and 1 base from J, with 13 bases between. The CDR3 spans 15 residues. Germline-derived CDR1 and CDR2 are LNHDA and SQIVND (reference sequence). CDR3 sequence: CASRNLDASGNTIYF. The DNA for the CDR3 is TGTGCCAGTAGGAATCTGGACGCATCTGGAAACACCATATATTTT.

This clone has a count of ten or more. The rearrangement uses TRBV2 and TRBJ1-1; D gene ambiguous. Looked up from germline, CDR1 is SNHLY and CDR2 is FYNNEI. CDR3 length: 11 amino acids. Trimming stripped 6 bases from V and 5 bases from J, with 7 bases between. CDR3 sequence reads: CASSPWTEAFF. The CDR3 bases are TGTGCCAGCAGCCCGTGGACTGAAGCTTTCTTT. Supplemented by reference TRBV2 and TRBJ1-1, the full variable domain reads EPEVTQTPSHQVTQMGQEVILRCVPISNHLYFYWYRQILGQKVEFLVSFYNNEISEKSEIFDDQFSVERPDGSNFTLKIRSTKLEDSAMYFCASSPWTEAFFGQGTRLTVV.

This clone has only one observation. The chain carries TRBV2 and TRBJ2-2, with D possibly matching TRBD2 (6 bases). V lost 4 bases and J lost 3, with 9 bases in between. Germline-derived CDR1 and CDR2 are SNHLY and FYNNEI. The CDR3 totals 14 residues. CDR3 sequence (DNA): TGTGCCAGCAGTGTAGGAGGGGACACCGGGGAGCTGTTTTTT. Translation gives CASSVGGDTGELFF. Variable domain in full (rest from reference TRBV2 and TRBJ2-2): EPEVTQTPSHQVTQMGQEVILRCVPISNHLYFYWYRQILGQKVEFLVSFYNNEISEKSEIFDDQFSVERPDGSNFTLKIRSTKLEDSAMYFCASSVGGDTGELFFGEGSRLTVL.

This chain uses TRBV5-1 with TRBJ2-5; 11 bases are shared with TRBD1. This CDR3 comprises 16 residues. The germline V gene has CDR1 SGHRS and CDR2 YFSETQ. J lost 6 bases, V lost 1 base, and 8 bases had no gene match. DNA for the CDR3: TGCGCCAGCAGCTTGAGTGGACAGGGGGCGGTAAAGACCCAGTACTTC. Translating it yields CASSLSGQGAVKTQYF.

The chain carries TRBV29-1 and TRBJ1-3, with D maybe TRBD1 (5 bases). CDR3 size: 13 residues. CDR1 is SQVTM, CDR2 ANQGSEA, per germline. Deletions cut 2 bases from V and 0 bases from J, with 5 bases between. The CDR3: CSVETGSGNTIYF. Here the CDR3 DNA reads TGCAGCGTTGAAACAGGCTCTGGAAACACCATATATTTT.

The gene calls are TRBV29-1 and TRBJ2-5; 7 bases align to TRBD1. This CDR3 is 11 amino acids long. Trimming cost V 6 bases and J 5 bases; bases outside gene matches: 3. Looked up from germline, CDR1 is SQVTM and CDR2 is ANQGSEA. CDR3 DNA: TGCAGCGTCCCGACAGGGGAGACCCAGTACTTC. Translating gives CSVPTGETQYF.

The chain carries TRBV9 and TRBJ2-1; TRBD2 matches at 8 bases. In germline, CDR1 is SGDLS, CDR2 YYNGEE. The CDR3 spans 18 residues. V was clipped by 1 base and J by 8 bases; unmatched bases: 17. The CDR3 protein is CASSVPGRGTGGFHEQFF. CDR3 DNA sequence: TGTGCCAGCAGCGTACCCGGGAGGGGGACTGGAGGCTTCCATGAGCAGTTCTTC.

The chain combines TRBV28 with TRBJ1-2; unclear D gene. The CDR3 consists of 16 residues. From germline, CDR1 is MDHEN and CDR2 SYDVKM. Trimming stripped 0 bases from V and 3 bases from J, with 14 bases between. The CDR3 DNA sequence: TGTGCCAGCAGTTTATGGGGTCGGAGGGCCGACTATGGCTACACCTTC. It is translated as CASSLWGRRADYGYTF.